This paragraph covers one TCR beta chain sequence. TCRdb's table, derived via immunoSEQ multiplex PCR, lists solely in-frame clones and lacks some. The sample shows about 63,000 clones, approximately 93% of them seen only once. This record comes from a study of T cell changes during pregnancy in multiple sclerosis. V gave up 5 bases and J gave up 6 bases; unmatched junction bases: 15. CDR3 length: 17 residues. Germline V gene data show CDR1 as SGHVS and CDR2 as FQNEAQ. The source was CD8+ T cells from peripheral blood mononuclear cells, collected in the second trimester of pregnancy. This receptor was taken from a female donor with multiple sclerosis, enrolled in a pregnancy study. V is TRBV7-8 and J is TRBJ2-7; 11 positions match TRBD2. In nucleotides, the CDR3 is TGTGCCAGCAGCCAACGCGGCGGGACTAGCGGAGGTCCCGAGCAGTACTTC. Its translation is CASSQRGGTSGGPEQYF.